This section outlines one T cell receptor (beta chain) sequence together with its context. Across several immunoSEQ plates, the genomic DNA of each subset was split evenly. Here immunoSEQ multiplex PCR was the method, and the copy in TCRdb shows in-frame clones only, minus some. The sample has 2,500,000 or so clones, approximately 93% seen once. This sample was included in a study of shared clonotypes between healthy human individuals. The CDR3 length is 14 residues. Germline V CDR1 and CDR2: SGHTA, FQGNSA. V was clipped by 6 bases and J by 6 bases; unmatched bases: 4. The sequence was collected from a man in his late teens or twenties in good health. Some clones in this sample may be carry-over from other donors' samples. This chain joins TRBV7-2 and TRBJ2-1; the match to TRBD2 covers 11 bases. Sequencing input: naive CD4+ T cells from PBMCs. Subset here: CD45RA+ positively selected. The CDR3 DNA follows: TGTGCCAGCAGTTTTAGCGGGAGGGCCAATGAGCAGTTCTTC. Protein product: CASSFSGRANEQFF.